This T cell receptor (beta chain) originates from a study of beta chain features in type 1 diabetes. Study results and limitations: People with Type 1 diabetes carried modestly yet significantly shorter TCRB CDR3s in all four CD4+ subsets.

The germline gives CDR1 LGHNA, CDR2 YSLEER. With 0 bases removed from V and 9 bases from J, the gap between germline ends came to 16 bases. The CDR3 is made up of 15 amino acids. This clone was seen a handful of times. Antigen specificity is unknown. Isolated RNA was reverse transcribed in full, so expressed TCRB transcripts were sequenced. An average of approximately 970,000 reads was obtained from stem cell-like memory T cell samples. Clones were sequenced by immunoSEQ multiplex PCR, and TCRdb holds only the in-frame ones, with some missing. The table records about 14,000 clones, approximately 68% of them present only once.

The source is a woman aged 18-35 years with type 1 diabetes. The sample was stem cell memory CD4+ T cells from blood. V and J are TRBV4-3 and TRBJ2-3, with D possibly TRBD1 on 6 matching bases. The CDR3 reads CASSQDTPWQGTQYF. The CDR3 coding sequence is TGCGCCAGCAGCCAAGATACCCCTTGGCAGGGGACGCAGTATTTT.